Below, 31 T cell receptor beta chains from the same sample are listed, as sequenced in a study of tumor and adjacent non-tumor tissue in lung cancer (dated by TCRdb to 2016 to 2018). The method behind the library was multiplex PCR. Sequencing was carried out with an Illumina HiSeq 2500. TCRbeta libraries were constructed through three rounds of nested PCR with primers (Table S4) according to protocols adapted from ARM-PCR. The public sequencing data were trimmed at Q25 with fastp and processed into clonotypes with MiXCR by TCRdb, which kept only in-frame beta chains. Merged by CDR3 protein, the rows form single entries marked with the most common genes and DNA. The sample table contains 60,000 to 85,000 distinct CDR3 sequences; only one count was recorded for around 80% of them. The ten largest clonotypes hold 35% to 55% of the sample. RNA was extracted from bulk unsorted tissue and checked for quality with a NanoDrop ND-1000 and an Agilent 2100. Normal lung samples were distant non-tumor tissue taken more than 3 cm from the tumor edge.

Sample: distant non-tumor lung tissue. Every receptor here comes from a man in his sixties with non-small cell lung cancer.

A word on this clonotype: A read error may produce the germline difference seen at one junction end. The CDR3 DNA is TGTGCCGTTAGCGGGAGACCGGCACAAGAGACCCATTACTTT. The encoded protein is CAVSGRPAQETHYF. The chain uses TRBV6-1 and TRBJ2-5; 9 nucleotides agree with TRBD2. The CDR3 covers 14 residues. CDR1 is MNHNS, CDR2 SASEGT, per germline.

This clonotype occurred once. This chain uses TRBV20-1 with TRBJ2-1, with D maybe TRBD2 (5 bases). CDR1 and CDR2 (germline): DFQATT, SNEGSKA (reference sequence). CDR3 length equals 12 residues. Trimming removed 3 bases from V and 12 bases from J, with 15 bases in between. CDR3 in amino acids: CSARGANNLQFF. CDR3 nucleotide sequence: TGCAGTGCTAGGGGAGCGAACAATTTGCAGTTCTTC.

This clonotype showed up just once. Lacking the conserved final phenylalanine or tryptophan, this CDR3 likely reflects a read error. The chain has TRBV29-1 and TRBJ2-1, with D possibly being TRBD2 (5 bases). The CDR3 runs to 13 residues. CDR1 is SQVTM and CDR2 is ANQGSEA in the germline V gene. CDR3 sequence: CSVEAWENNDQFL. The CDR3 DNA sequence: TGCAGCGTTGAAGCATGGGAGAACAATGACCAGTTCTTA.

This clonotype has only a few counts. Germline is not matched at one junction end, which may reflect a read error. The chain joins TRBV6-2 or TRBV6-3 to TRBJ2-7, with 12 bases aligning to TRBD2. CDR1 and CDR2 from the germline V gene are MNHEY and SVGEGT. CDR3 length equals 15 residues. The CDR3 region has the DNA TGTGCCAGCAGGTCGACTAGCGGGAGTGTCTGCGAGCAGTGCTTC. It codes for CASRSTSGSVCEQCF.

The rearrangement uses TRBV7-8 and TRBJ2-1; 8 nucleotides agree with TRBD2. CDR3 size: 16 residues. Trimming took 7 bases from V and 8 from J; bases not matched to a gene: 16. Germline CDR1 reads SGHVS; CDR2 reads FQNEAQ. This CDR3 is CASNLDSGTSPHEQFF. The DNA for the CDR3 is TGTGCCAGCAACCTGGATAGCGGGACTTCCCCTCATGAGCAGTTCTTC.

This clonotype came up many times. V is TRBV7-9 and J is TRBJ1-2; D is unresolved. The ends were cut back, 5 bases at V and 1 base at J, with 5 bases in the middle. Germline CDR1 and CDR2: SEHNR and FQNEAQ (reference sequence). The length of the CDR3 is 12 residues. The CDR3 loop reads CASSENNYGYTF. The CDR3 nucleotides read TGTGCCAGCAGCGAGAATAACTATGGCTACACCTTC.

Points on this clonotype: This clone may be a read error of a much larger clone one base away. The chain couples TRBV5-1 to TRBJ2-7, with D perhaps given as TRBD1 or TRBD2 (5 bases each). The germline gives CDR1 SGHRS, CDR2 YFSETQ. CDR3 length: 13 amino acids. With 10 bases removed from V and 0 bases from J, the gap between germline ends came to 14 bases. The CDR3 is CAGTRDGSYEQYF. CDR3 DNA: TGCGCCGGCACCCGGGACGGCTCCTACGAGCAGTACTTC.

The chain links TRBV6-5 to TRBJ1-5; D is uncertain. Trimming took off 0 bases at V and 8 bases at J, with 17 bases between the two ends. CDR1 is MNHEY, CDR2 SVGAGI, per germline. The CDR3 spans 16 residues. This CDR3 reads CASSYSAVTRDKPQHF. As DNA, the CDR3 is TGTGCCAGCAGTTACTCCGCAGTGACGCGAGACAAGCCCCAGCATTTT.

The chain couples TRBV6-5 to TRBJ1-1; the D gene is possibly TRBD1 (6 bases). Trimming removed 0 bases from V and 6 bases from J, with 14 bases in between. In germline, CDR1 is MNHEY, CDR2 SVGAGI. The CDR3 runs to 15 residues. CDR3 sequence: CASSYSRRGAAEAFF. CDR3 bases: TGTGCCAGCAGTTACTCACGCAGGGGTGCGGCTGAAGCTTTCTTT.

By share of the sample, this clonotype is medium-sized. This sequence joins TRBV29-1 and TRBJ2-3, with D uncertain. The CDR3 has 13 residues. V lost 6 bases and J lost 6, with 16 bases in between. CDR1 SQVTM and CDR2 ANQGSEA come from the germline V gene. The CDR3 sequence: CSVYGVGLDTQYF. In DNA, the CDR3 is TGCAGCGTCTACGGAGTGGGCTTGGATACGCAGTATTTT.

This clonotype has a handful of counts. A much more abundant neighbour one base away suggests this may be a read error. This chain links TRBV20-1 with TRBJ2-2; possible D gene TRBD1, 5 bases. Per the germline V gene, CDR1 is DFQATT and CDR2 is SNEGSKA (reference sequence). V dropped 4 bases and J dropped 7 bases, with 19 bases sitting between them. CDR3 length: 15 amino acids. CDR3 loop: CSATREQELSGELFF. The CDR3 DNA reads as TGCAGTGCTACCCGAGAACAGGAACTAAGCGGGGAGCTGTTTTTT.

Concerning this clonotype: The CDR3 does not close with the conserved phenylalanine or tryptophan, likely indicating a read error. The DNA is left out, because the CDR3 cannot be placed on it with certainty; the CDR3 is given as TCRdb lists it. CDR3 in amino acids: CASRDTWTQCL. The chain has TRBV6-5 and TRBJ2-5. Germline assignment: CDR1 MNHEY and CDR2 SVGAGI. The CDR3 is 11 amino acids in total, end residues counted.

In regard to this clonotype: The junction shows a germline mismatch at one end, possibly a read error. The chain couples TRBV12-5 to TRBJ2-5; D remains unclear. CDR3 length: 13 amino acids. Germline values: CDR1 LGHNT, CDR2 FRNRAP. The DNA for the CDR3 is TGTGCTAGTGGCCCGGAATCTGGTCGGACCCAATACTTC. This sequence encodes CASGPESGRTQYF. Variable domain in full (rest from reference TRBV12-5 and TRBJ2-5): DARVTQTPRHKVTEMGQEVTMRCQPILGHNTVFWYRQTMMQGLELLAYFRNRAPLDDSGMPKDRFSAEMPDATLATLKIQPSEPRDSAVYFCASGPESGRTQYFGPGTRLLVL.

This clonotype was detected only a few times. This chain joins TRBV5-6 and TRBJ1-6; D is ambiguous. CDR1 SGHDT and CDR2 YYEEEE come from the germline V gene. This CDR3 spans 15 amino acids. The V end lost 6 bases, the J end lost 10 bases, and 20 bases lay between the germline ends. CDR3 bases: TGTGCCAGCAATTTGAGGCAAGGGAATGGATCACCCCTCCACTTT. As protein: CASNLRQGNGSPLHF.

This clonotype was recorded many times. This sequence joins TRBV13 and TRBJ1-3, with D perhaps TRBD1 (5 bases). The CDR3 spans 14 residues. The germline V and J ends were trimmed by 5 bases and 3 bases, with 11 bases remaining between them. The germline V gene has CDR1 PRHDT and CDR2 FYEKMQ (reference sequence). The CDR3 bases are TGTGCCAGCAGCACCAGGGATAGTGGAAACACCATATATTTT. Residues: CASSTRDSGNTIYF.

Concerning this clonotype: Relative to the germline gene, one junction end is altered; a read error may explain this. The rearrangement joins TRBV20-1 to TRBJ2-5, with 7 nucleotides matching TRBD2. The CDR3 is 15 amino acids. Germline V gene sequence: CDR1 DFQATT, CDR2 SNEGSKA (reference sequence). DNA of the CDR3: TGCAGTGCTAGGGACCGTCGCGGGAGTGGGGAGATCCAGTACTTC. It translates to CSARDRRGSGEIQYF.

The sample holds one count of this clonotype. V is TRBV11-1 and J is TRBJ1-1, with D maybe TRBD1 (6 bases). V lost 0 bases, J lost 13 bases, and 15 bases lay in between. This CDR3 is 13 amino acids long. The germline V gene encodes CDR1 SGHAT and CDR2 FQDESV (reference sequence). CDR3 protein: CASSLAPGALVFF. The CDR3 DNA reads as TGTGCCAGCAGCTTAGCGCCGGGGGCTCTAGTTTTCTTT. Supplemented by reference TRBV11-1 and TRBJ1-1, the full variable domain reads EAEVAQSPRYKITEKSQAVAFWCDPISGHATLYWYRQILGQGPELLVQFQDESVVDDSQLPKDRFSAERLKGVDSTLKIQPAELGDSAMYLCASSLAPGALVFFGQGTRLTVV.

The CDR3 spells CASMIGYEQYF. DNA of the CDR3: TGTGCCAGCATGATTGGCTATGAACAGTACTTC. The chain carries TRBV28 and TRBJ2-7; D gene ambiguous. Germline loops: CDR1 MDHEN, CDR2 SYDVKM. Between the trimmed V and J ends, which lost 7 bases and 10 bases, there was a span of 14 bases. This CDR3 contains 11 residues.

In the case of this clonotype: One end of the junction is discordant with germline, which a read error may explain. CDR3 sequence: CASSQDTELAGVEDTQYF. CDR3 bases: TGTGCCAGCAGCCAAGATACGGAACTAGCGGGAGTTGAAGATACGCAGTATTTT. The chain is built from TRBV4-1 and TRBJ2-3; 11 bases align to TRBD2. In germline, CDR1 is MGHRA, CDR2 YSYEKL. CDR3 length equals 18 residues.

The V call is TRBV4-3, the J call TRBJ2-5, with 8 positions matching TRBD1. V trimming: 1 base; J trimming: 5 bases; junction bases outside the gene matches: 6. From germline, CDR1 is LGHNA and CDR2 YSLEER. The CDR3 has 15 residues. The DNA of the CDR3 is TGCGCCAGCAGCCAAGGTGTCACAGGGGGGGAGACCCAGTACTTC. This sequence encodes CASSQGVTGGETQYF.

Points on this clonotype: Mismatch with germline at one junction end may stem from a read error. The J gene is TRBJ2-7, the V gene TRBV6-5; D is undetermined. The CDR3 spans 15 residues. Germline V CDR1 and CDR2: MNHEY, SVGAGI. The chain's CDR3 is CTSSYSWRETAEQYF. The CDR3 DNA reads as TGTACCAGCAGTTACTCGTGGCGTGAGACGGCCGAGCAGTACTTC.

Remarks on this clonotype: An end of the junction does not agree with germline; a read error may underlie this. The chain links TRBV28 to TRBJ2-1; D is possibly TRBD2 (6 bases). The CDR3 spans 14 residues. The germline gives CDR1 MDHEN, CDR2 SYDVKM. The CDR3 sequence is CAISPSDAYNEEFF. The CDR3 DNA reads TGTGCCATCAGTCCTAGCGATGCCTACAATGAGGAGTTCTTC.

The chain employs TRBV5-6 and TRBJ2-3, with 10 positions matching TRBD2. V trimming: 6 bases; J trimming: 5 bases; junction bases outside the gene matches: 12. The CDR3 consists of 16 residues. Germline CDR1 is SGHDT and CDR2 is YYEEEE. CDR3 region: CASNNLSSGRIDTQYF. The DNA of the CDR3 is TGTGCCAGCAACAACCTGAGTAGCGGGAGGATAGATACGCAGTATTTT.

This clonotype was recorded many times. The V gene is TRBV28, the J gene TRBJ2-7, with 8 nucleotides matching TRBD1. This CDR3 is 14 amino acids long. The junction had 6 bases not matched to a gene; V was cut back by 6 bases and J by 2 bases. Germline assignment: CDR1 MDHEN and CDR2 SYDVKM. CDR3 protein: CASSLDRGAYEQYF. The CDR3 coding sequence is TGTGCCAGCAGCCTCGACAGGGGCGCCTACGAGCAGTACTTC.

For this clonotype: A single base separates this from a much larger clone, so it may be a read error. The gene calls are TRBV20-1 and TRBJ1-5, with a possible D match to TRBD1 (5 bases). Germline loops: CDR1 DFQATT, CDR2 SNEGSKA (reference sequence). CDR3 length equals 16 residues. The DNA for the CDR3 is TGCAGTGCTAGAGACCCGGCGGGGGGTATCAATCAGTCCCAGCATTTT. Protein sequence: CSARDPAGGINQSQHF.

V and J are TRBV6-2 or TRBV6-3 and TRBJ2-7, with D unresolved. Germline V gene data show CDR1 as MNHEY and CDR2 as SVGEGT. The CDR3 runs 15 residues. V was trimmed by 4 bases and J by 0 bases, leaving 13 bases between them. DNA of the CDR3: TGTGCCAGCAGTTTCGATCAATGGTTCTCCTACGAGCAGTACTTC. Its translation: CASSFDQWFSYEQYF.

As for this clonotype: One end of the junction does not line up with germline, which may come from a read error. The chain carries TRBV5-4 and TRBJ1-6; D is uncertain. The germline V gene encodes CDR1 SGHNT and CDR2 YYREEE (reference sequence). The CDR3 is 13 residues long. The CDR3 reads CASTLDFFSPLHF. Here the CDR3 DNA reads TGTGCCAGCACCTTGGATTTTTTTTCACCCCTCCACTTT. Together with reference TRBV5-4 and TRBJ1-6, the CDR3 gives the full variable domain: ETGVTQSPTHLIKTRGQQVTLRCSSQSGHNTVSWYQQALGQGPQFIFQYYREEENGRGNFPPRFSGLQFPNYSSELNVNALELDDSALYLCASTLDFFSPLHFGNGTRLTVT.

This sequence joins TRBV5-1 and TRBJ2-3; D is unclear. The CDR3 totals 13 residues. Germline-derived CDR1 and CDR2 are SGHRS and YFSETQ. V shed 4 bases and J shed 7 bases, with 13 bases lying between them. The CDR3 nucleotides are TGCGCCAGCAGCAACCAGTGGGCATATACGCAGTATTTT. It codes for CASSNQWAYTQYF.

Turning to this clonotype: A much larger clone sits a single nucleotide away, making a read error possible. CDR3 region: CASIIAGVQNIQYF. The CDR3 bases are TGCGCCAGCATCATCGCGGGAGTTCAAAACATTCAGTACTTC. The chain recombines TRBV5-1 with TRBJ2-4; 7 bases match TRBD2. The germline V gene has CDR1 SGHRS and CDR2 YFSETQ. The CDR3 has 14 amino acids. J gave up 5 bases and V 6 bases, and 8 bases lay outside the gene matches.

In regard to this clonotype: The conserved phenylalanine or tryptophan normally closing the CDR3 is absent here, so this likely arose from a read error. The gene calls are TRBV28 and TRBJ1-2; the D is unclear. The CDR3 contains 14 residues. Germline CDR1 reads MDHEN; CDR2 reads SYDVKM. Trimming took 5 bases from V and 6 from J, leaving 16 bases between them. The DNA of the CDR3 is TGTGCCAGCAGTCCACTAGTGACCAAAAATGGCTACACCTCT. It translates to CASSPLVTKNGYTS.

This clonotype has at least ten counts. This chain connects TRBV29-1 to TRBJ2-1, with D unresolved. CDR1 and CDR2 (germline): SQVTM, ANQGSEA. This CDR3 has 12 amino acids. V shed 0 bases and J shed 7 bases, with 7 bases lying between them. CDR3 bases: TGCAGCGTTGAAGAAAAAGGTAATGAGCAGTTCTTC. As protein: CSVEEKGNEQFF.